One sample yielded the 21 T cell receptor beta chains listed below, sequenced in a study of T cells in Graves' hyperthyroidism and ophthalmopathy. Researchers amplified the TCR beta CDR3 regions from RNA transcripts. The TCR CDR3 first-round RT-PCR relied on the HTBI primer set. In TCRdb, the multiplex PCR reads were re-called with MiXCR into one record per CDR3 protein. The repertoire holds roughly 530,000 distinct CDR3 sequences, about a sixth seen once, with 15% to 20% in the top ten. The sample comprised blood. The receptors were sampled from a young woman with Graves' ophthalmopathy.

This clonotype was counted between two and nine times. The genes are TRBV7-2 and TRBJ1-2; D gene ambiguous. The length of the CDR3 is 14 residues. Trimming shortened V by 0 bases and J by 4 bases, and 9 bases separated the two germline ends. From germline, CDR1 is SGHTA and CDR2 FQGNSA. In nucleotides, the CDR3 is TGTGCCAGCAGCTTAGCCAGGTCCTCCTATGGCTACACCTTC. It codes for CASSLARSSYGYTF.

The V and J genes are TRBV12-3 or TRBV12-4 and TRBJ2-1; 7 nucleotides align to TRBD2. CDR3 length: 16 residues. V gave up 6 bases and J gave up 2 bases; unmatched junction bases: 10. CDR3 region: CASRTRAGAPYNEQFF. CDR3 DNA: TGTGCCAGCAGGACGAGGGCGGGAGCCCCCTACAATGAGCAGTTCTTC.

This chain uses TRBV9 with TRBJ2-7, with D maybe TRBD2 (6 bases). Germline values: CDR1 SGDLS, CDR2 YYNGEE. V lost 4 bases, J lost 5 bases, and 13 bases lay in between. CDR3 size: 13 residues. In DNA, the CDR3 is TGTGCCAGCAGCCTCGGGACTCTAAACGAGCAGTACTTC. It is translated as CASSLGTLNEQYF.

This clonotype was recorded at least ten times. This chain links TRBV12-3 or TRBV12-4 with TRBJ2-1; 9 nucleotides agree with TRBD2. The CDR3 runs to 15 residues. V shed 3 bases and J 8 bases; nucleotides not matched to a gene: 8. The chain's CDR3 is CASSLESGRRDEQFF. In nucleotides, the CDR3 is TGTGCCAGCAGTTTGGAGAGCGGGAGGCGGGATGAGCAGTTCTTC.

Turning to this clonotype: The CDR3 ends on some other residue instead of the conserved phenylalanine or tryptophan, so this is likely a read error. This chain uses TRBV28 with TRBJ1-2; tentative D call: TRBD1 (5 bases). CDR1 and CDR2 (germline): MDHEN, SYDVKM. The CDR3 extends over 15 amino acids. V was pared by 5 bases and J by 4 bases, with 17 bases between. The DNA of the CDR3 is TGTGCCAGCAGTCCCTCGGGGGGGGGAGGCTATGGCTACACCGTC. Protein: CASSPSGGGGYGYTV.

This clonotype was seen ten or more times. The chain joins TRBV12-3 or TRBV12-4 to TRBJ2-7; a possible D gene is TRBD1 (5 bases). V was shortened by 5 bases and J by 6 bases, with 11 bases between the two germline ends. This CDR3 region has 12 residues. The CDR3, as DNA: TGTGCCAGCAGTCATGGTACAGGCGAGCAGTACTTC. Its protein product is CASSHGTGEQYF.

This clonotype was detected ten times or more. This sequence joins TRBV20-1 and TRBJ2-5; D gene unclear. CDR1 and CDR2 (germline): DFQATT, SNEGSKA (reference sequence). The CDR3 spans 16 residues. V lost 1 base and J lost 2, with 17 bases in between. CDR3 in DNA: TGCAGTGCTAGAGTAAGGACCGACGGCTTACAAGAGACCCAGTACTTC. Protein sequence: CSARVRTDGLQETQYF.

A few counts support this clonotype. The V gene is TRBV11-2, the J gene TRBJ2-1; 12 nucleotides align to TRBD2. V trimming: 3 bases; J trimming: 3 bases; junction bases outside the gene matches: 6. The CDR3 covers 17 residues. CDR1 is SGHAT and CDR2 is FQNNGV in the germline V gene. In DNA form, the CDR3 reads TGTGCCAGCAGCTTGCACGGACTAGCGGGAAACTACAATGAGCAGTTCTTC. Encoded protein: CASSLHGLAGNYNEQFF.

CDR3 bases: TGTGCCAGCAGCTTAGGCCCGGTCGCTGGCTACACCTTC. Its protein product is CASSLGPVAGYTF. The chain is built from TRBV11-2 and TRBJ1-2; D uncertain. V lost 1 base and J 7 bases, leaving 10 bases between the germline ends. In germline, CDR1 is SGHAT, CDR2 FQNNGV. This CDR3 comprises 13 residues.

This clonotype has at least ten counts. CDR3 sequence: CASSRVPNEQFF. The CDR3 DNA reads as TGTGCCAGCAGCCGAGTGCCCAATGAGCAGTTCTTC. V and J are TRBV14 and TRBJ2-1; D call uncertain. With 4 bases removed from V and 6 bases from J, the gap between germline ends came to 7 bases. From germline, CDR1 is SGHDN and CDR2 FVKESK. This CDR3 spans 12 amino acids.

This clonotype was counted a few times. Compared with germline, one end of the junction differs, possibly owing to a read error. J is TRBJ2-1 and V is TRBV20-1; D is possibly TRBD2 (6 bases). CDR1 DFQATT and CDR2 SNEGSKA come from the germline V gene (reference sequence). There are 13 residues in the CDR3. CDR3 in DNA: TGCAGTCCTAGCGTAGTCTCCTACAATGAGCAGTTCTTC. Translating gives CSPSVVSYNEQFF.

V is TRBV7-9 and J is TRBJ1-4; 9 nucleotides match TRBD1. This CDR3 region has 15 residues. V lost 5 bases to trimming and J lost 5 bases; unmatched junction nucleotides: 6. The germline CDR1 and CDR2 sequences are SEHNR and FQNEAQ (reference sequence). CDR3 in amino acids: CASSQSGTGNEKLFF. CDR3 nucleotides: TGTGCCAGCAGCCAATCCGGGACAGGGAATGAAAAACTGTTTTTT.

The V gene is TRBV6-1, the J gene TRBJ1-2; the D gene is possibly TRBD1 (5 bases). Germline V gene lookup returns CDR1 MNHNS and CDR2 SASEGT. The V end was cut by 5 bases, the J end by 2 bases, with 15 bases between. The CDR3 has 15 residues. The CDR3 spells CASSPSKGTNYGYTF. As DNA, the CDR3 is TGTGCCAGCAGTCCCTCAAAGGGGACGAACTATGGCTACACCTTC.

The sample holds many counts of this clonotype. The gene calls are TRBV20-1 and TRBJ2-5, with D unresolved. Trimming removed 4 bases at V and 5 bases at J, with 11 bases between. This CDR3 has 12 residues. CDR1 and CDR2 from the germline V gene are DFQATT and SNEGSKA (reference sequence). Written as DNA, the CDR3 is TGCAGTGCTAATCTCGGCATGGAGACCCAGTACTTC. It is translated as CSANLGMETQYF.

In this sample, this clonotype turned up many times. This chain links TRBV30 with TRBJ2-3, with no clear D. V shed 2 bases and J shed 2 bases, with 8 bases lying between them. Looked up from germline, CDR1 is GTSNPN and CDR2 is SVGIG (reference sequence). This CDR3 comprises 13 residues. This CDR3 is CAWSRLHTDTQYF. The CDR3 DNA follows: TGTGCCTGGAGTCGGCTTCACACAGATACGCAGTATTTT.

V is TRBV20-1 and J is TRBJ2-1; 14 nucleotides line up with TRBD2. The germline CDR1 and CDR2 sequences are DFQATT and SNEGSKA (reference sequence). V was pared by 5 bases and J by 8 bases, with 14 bases of the junction left unmatched. The CDR3 is 17 residues long. The CDR3 spells CSAGGLAGDKPLDEQFF. DNA of the CDR3: TGCAGTGCTGGGGGACTAGCGGGAGATAAACCGTTGGATGAGCAGTTCTTC.

Concerning this clonotype itself: One end of the junction varies from germline; a read error may be responsible. The chain carries TRBV6-2 or TRBV6-3 and TRBJ2-1; either TRBD1 or TRBD2 may fit D (6 bases each). The CDR3 has 18 amino acids. CDR1 MNHEY and CDR2 SVGEGT come from the germline V gene. CDR3 bases: TGTGTCAGCAGTTTAACAGGGTATAGGGGGGTTCTACACAATGAGCAGTTCTTC. Translated: CVSSLTGYRGVLHNEQFF.

This clonotype was observed at least ten times. The rearrangement links TRBV5-6 to TRBJ1-2, with 8 bases identical to TRBD1. This CDR3 is 16 amino acids long. Germline V CDR1 and CDR2: SGHDT, YYEEEE. J gave up 4 bases and V 3 bases, and 11 bases lay outside the gene matches. CDR3 coding DNA: TGTGCCAGCAGCTCGGCCGGACAGGGAAGCTCCTATGGCTACACCTTC. Its protein is CASSSAGQGSSYGYTF.

This clonotype has ten or more counts. The rearrangement joins TRBV3-1 to TRBJ2-7, with 7 bases lining up with TRBD1. The trim removed 4 bases at V and 6 bases at J, leaving 3 bases unmatched. There are 12 residues in the CDR3. Germline assignment: CDR1 LGHDT and CDR2 YNNKEL (reference sequence). The CDR3 here is CASSPGTAEQYF. Here the CDR3 DNA reads TGTGCCAGCAGCCCGGGGACAGCCGAGCAGTACTTC.

In this sample, this clonotype turned up a few times. The chain joins TRBV25-1 to TRBJ1-1, with 8 bases lining up with TRBD1. The trim removed 3 bases at V and 2 bases at J, leaving 8 bases unmatched. The CDR3 is 16 residues long. The V gene's germline CDR1 is MGHDK and CDR2 SYGVNS. In nucleotides, the CDR3 is TGTGCCAGCAGTGACCATACAGGGGGGCTCAACACTGAAGCTTTCTTT. This codes for CASSDHTGGLNTEAFF.

This clonotype was seen repeatedly, ten times or more. J is TRBJ2-7 and V is TRBV20-1; tentative D call: TRBD1 (6 bases). V shed 3 bases and J shed 5 bases, with 8 bases lying between them. CDR3 length: 11 residues. CDR1 and CDR2 from the germline V gene are DFQATT and SNEGSKA (reference sequence). CDR3 bases: TGCAGTGCTAGGGCAGGGGACGAGCAGTACTTC. It yields the protein CSARAGDEQYF.